This TCR beta chain originates from a study of blood T cell repertoires in COVID-19. In the authors' workflow: Nucleated cell number was recorded as an estimate derived from reference gene primer amplification. This table comes from immunoSEQ multiplex PCR, and its TCRdb copy is limited to in-frame clones, with some not included. That table gives V, J and clone size, and the DNA gave D and trimming. Among 260,000 or so clones listed, just over 85% were seen once. This clone came up once. From germline, CDR1 is MGHRA and CDR2 YSYEKL. The germline V and J ends were trimmed by 0 bases and 7 bases, with 10 bases remaining between them. The CDR3 is made up of 14 amino acids. Recruitment covered under 25 US areas and drew participants whose ages spanned roughly 18 to 89 years. Two negative PCRs, clearance, or symptom resolution had been documented for recovered Cohort 3 donors.

The chain uses TRBV4-1 and TRBJ1-5, with D possibly TRBD1 on 5 matching bases. The TCR originated in a man aged 18 to 29 who had recovered from COVID-19. The sample comprised PBMCs or T cells enriched from blood (not recorded which). CDR3 in DNA: TGCGCCAGCAGCCAAGACAGGGCATTGCAGCCCCAGCATTTT. Its translation: CASSQDRALQPQHF.